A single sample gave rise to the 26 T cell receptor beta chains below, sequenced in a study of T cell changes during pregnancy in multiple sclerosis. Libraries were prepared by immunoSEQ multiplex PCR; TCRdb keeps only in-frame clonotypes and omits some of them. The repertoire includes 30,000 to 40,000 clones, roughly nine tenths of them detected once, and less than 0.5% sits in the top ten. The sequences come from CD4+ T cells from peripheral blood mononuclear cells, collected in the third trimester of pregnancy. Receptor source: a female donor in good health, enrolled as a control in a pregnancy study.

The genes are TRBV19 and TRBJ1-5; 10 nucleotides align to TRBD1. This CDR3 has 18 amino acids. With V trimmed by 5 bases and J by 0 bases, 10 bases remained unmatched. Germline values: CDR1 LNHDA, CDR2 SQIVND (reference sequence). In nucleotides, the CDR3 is TGTGCCAGTAGTTTCTCCGGGACAGGGGTGTATAGCAATCAGCCCCAGCATTTT. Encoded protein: CASSFSGTGVYSNQPQHF.

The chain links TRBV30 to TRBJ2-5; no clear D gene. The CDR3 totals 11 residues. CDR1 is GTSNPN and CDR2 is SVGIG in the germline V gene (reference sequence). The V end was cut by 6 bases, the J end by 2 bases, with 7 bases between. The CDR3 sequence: CACSAQETQYF. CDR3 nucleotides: TGTGCCTGCAGCGCACAAGAGACCCAGTACTTC.

In DNA, the CDR3 is TGTGCCAGCAGCGTAGGGGCAGCTCAGGCCGGGGAGCTGTTTTTT. Translating gives CASSVGAAQAGELFF. The gene calls are TRBV9 and TRBJ2-2; D is undetermined. V lost 0 bases and J lost 6, with 12 bases in between. The CDR3 runs to 15 residues. Germline loops: CDR1 SGDLS, CDR2 YYNGEE.

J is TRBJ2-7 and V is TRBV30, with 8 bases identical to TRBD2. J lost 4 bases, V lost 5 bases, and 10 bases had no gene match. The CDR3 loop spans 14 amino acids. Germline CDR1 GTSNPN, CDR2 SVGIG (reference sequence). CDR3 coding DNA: TGTGCCTGGGGTTCGGGGGGGAGCCTTTACGAGCAGTACTTC. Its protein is CAWGSGGSLYEQYF.

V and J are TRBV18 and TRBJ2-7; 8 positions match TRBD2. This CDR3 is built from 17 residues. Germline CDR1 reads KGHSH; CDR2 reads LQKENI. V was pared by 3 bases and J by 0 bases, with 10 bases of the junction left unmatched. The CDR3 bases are TGTGCCAGCTCACCTTTTACTATGAGCGGGAGCTCCTACGAGCAGTACTTC. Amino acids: CASSPFTMSGSSYEQYF.

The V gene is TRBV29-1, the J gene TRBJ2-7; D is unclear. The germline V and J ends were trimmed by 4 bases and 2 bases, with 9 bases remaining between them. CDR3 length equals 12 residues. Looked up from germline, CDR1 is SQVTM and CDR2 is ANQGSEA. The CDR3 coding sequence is TGCAGCGTTGTGTGGGCTGCCTACGAGCAGTACTTC. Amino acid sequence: CSVVWAAYEQYF.

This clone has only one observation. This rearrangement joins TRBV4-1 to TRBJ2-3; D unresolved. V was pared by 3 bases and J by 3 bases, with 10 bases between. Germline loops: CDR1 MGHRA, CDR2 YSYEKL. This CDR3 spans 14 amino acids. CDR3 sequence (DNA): TGCGCCAGCAGCCATTCAGCCAGGACAGATACGCAGTATTTT. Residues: CASSHSARTDTQYF.

The CDR3 DNA follows: TGTGCCAGCAGTTTTCGGGCGTCAACGACAGTCGCCTACAATGAGCAGTTCTTC. Its protein is CASSFRASTTVAYNEQFF. The gene calls are TRBV27 and TRBJ2-1, with D possibly matching TRBD1 (5 bases). The germline V gene has CDR1 MNHEY and CDR2 SMNVEV (reference sequence). The CDR3 contains 18 residues. The V gene lost 3 bases and the J gene lost 2 bases, with 20 bases spanning the gap.

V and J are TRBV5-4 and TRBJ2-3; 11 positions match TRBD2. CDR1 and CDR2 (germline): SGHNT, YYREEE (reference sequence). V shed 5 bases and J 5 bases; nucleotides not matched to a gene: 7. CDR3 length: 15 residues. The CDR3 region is CASSFAGLAVDTQYF. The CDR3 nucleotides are TGTGCCAGCAGTTTTGCGGGACTAGCGGTAGATACGCAGTATTTT.

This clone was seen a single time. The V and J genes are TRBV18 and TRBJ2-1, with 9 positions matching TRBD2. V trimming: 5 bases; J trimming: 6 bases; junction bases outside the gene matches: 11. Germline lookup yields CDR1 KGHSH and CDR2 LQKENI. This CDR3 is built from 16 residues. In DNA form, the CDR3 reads TGTGCCAGCTCAGCAACGGCGCTAGCGGGGCGCAATGAGCAGTTCTTC. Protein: CASSATALAGRNEQFF.

The CDR3 DNA follows: TGCAGCGCTGACCGGGGGAATGAGCAGTTCTTC. Translated, it gives CSADRGNEQFF. The V call is TRBV29-1, the J call TRBJ2-1; D might be TRBD2 (6 bases). Looked up from germline, CDR1 is SQVTM and CDR2 is ANQGSEA. V was pared by 7 bases and J by 7 bases, with 11 bases between. This CDR3 is built from 11 residues.

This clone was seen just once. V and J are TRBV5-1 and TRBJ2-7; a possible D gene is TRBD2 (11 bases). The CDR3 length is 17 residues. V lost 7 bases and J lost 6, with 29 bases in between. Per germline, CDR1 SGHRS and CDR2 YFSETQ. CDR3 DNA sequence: TGCGCCAGCGAGGGACAGGGGACGTTTCTAGCGGGAGGCGAGCAGTACTTC. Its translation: CASEGQGTFLAGGEQYF.

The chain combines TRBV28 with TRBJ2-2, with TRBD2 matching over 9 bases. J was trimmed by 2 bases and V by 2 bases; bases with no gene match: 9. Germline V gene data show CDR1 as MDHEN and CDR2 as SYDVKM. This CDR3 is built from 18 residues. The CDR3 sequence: CASSLVPGLAPNTGELFF. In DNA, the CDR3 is TGTGCCAGCAGTTTAGTACCGGGACTAGCACCAAACACCGGGGAGCTGTTTTTT. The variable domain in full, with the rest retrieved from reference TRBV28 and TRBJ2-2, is DVKVTQSSRYLVKRTGEKVFLECVQDMDHENMFWYRQDPGLGLRLIYFSYDVKMKEKGDIPEGYSVSREKKERFSLILESASTNQTSMYLCASSLVPGLAPNTGELFFGEGSRLTVL.

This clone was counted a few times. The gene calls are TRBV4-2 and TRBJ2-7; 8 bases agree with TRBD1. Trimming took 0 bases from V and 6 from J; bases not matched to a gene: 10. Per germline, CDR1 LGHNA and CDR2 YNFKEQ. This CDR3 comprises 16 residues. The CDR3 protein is CASSQDPDRVYREQYF. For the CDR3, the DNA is TGTGCCAGCAGCCAAGACCCGGACAGGGTGTATCGCGAGCAGTACTTC.

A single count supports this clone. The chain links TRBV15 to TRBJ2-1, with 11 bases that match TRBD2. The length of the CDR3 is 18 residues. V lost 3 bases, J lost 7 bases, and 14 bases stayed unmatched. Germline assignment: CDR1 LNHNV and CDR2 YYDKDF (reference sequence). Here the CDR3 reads CATSSGLIAGGPGNEQFF. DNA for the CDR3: TGTGCCACCAGCAGTGGGTTAATAGCGGGAGGGCCAGGGAATGAGCAGTTCTTC.

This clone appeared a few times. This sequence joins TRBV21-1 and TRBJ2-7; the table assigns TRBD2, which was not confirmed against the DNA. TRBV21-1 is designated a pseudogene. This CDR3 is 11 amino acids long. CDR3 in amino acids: CASSSYYEQYF. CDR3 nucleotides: TGTGCCAGCAGCAGTTACTACGAGCAGTACTTC.

CDR3 DNA: TGTGCCAGCTCACCTTTCGAGGGACAGTTGGTGAACACTGAAGCTTTCTTT. Its translation is CASSPFEGQLVNTEAFF. This chain links TRBV18 with TRBJ1-1, with 7 positions matching TRBD1. The germline V gene encodes CDR1 KGHSH and CDR2 LQKENI. V was pared by 3 bases and J by 0 bases, with 10 bases of the junction left unmatched. This CDR3 is 17 amino acids long.

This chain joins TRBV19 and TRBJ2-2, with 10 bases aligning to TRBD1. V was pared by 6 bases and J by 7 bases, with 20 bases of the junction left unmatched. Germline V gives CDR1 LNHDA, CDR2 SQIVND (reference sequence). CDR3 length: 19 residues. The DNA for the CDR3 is TGTGCCAGTAGGCAGGCAGGCCATCTCCGGGACAGGGGCGGCGGGGAGCTGTTTTTT. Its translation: CASRQAGHLRDRGGGELFF. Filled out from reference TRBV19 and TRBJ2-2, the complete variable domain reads DGGITQSPKYLFRKEGQNVTLSCEQNLNHDAMYWYRQDPGQGLRLIYYSQIVNDFQKGDIAEGYSVSREKKESFPLTVTSAQKNPTAFYLCASRQAGHLRDRGGGELFFGEGSRLTVL.

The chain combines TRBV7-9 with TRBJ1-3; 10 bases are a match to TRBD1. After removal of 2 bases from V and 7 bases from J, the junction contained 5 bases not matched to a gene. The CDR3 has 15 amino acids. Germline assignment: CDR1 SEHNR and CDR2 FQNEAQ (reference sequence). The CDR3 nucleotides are TGTGCCAGCAGCTTAACCGGGACAGGGGCGAACACCATATATTTT. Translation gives CASSLTGTGANTIYF.

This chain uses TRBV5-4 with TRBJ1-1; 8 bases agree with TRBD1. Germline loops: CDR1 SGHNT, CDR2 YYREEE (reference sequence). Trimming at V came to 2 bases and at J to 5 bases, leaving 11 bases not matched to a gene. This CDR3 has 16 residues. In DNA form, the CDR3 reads TGTGCCAGCAGCTTTGTCCCCGGACAGGGCAGGACTGAAGCTTTCTTT. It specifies CASSFVPGQGRTEAFF.

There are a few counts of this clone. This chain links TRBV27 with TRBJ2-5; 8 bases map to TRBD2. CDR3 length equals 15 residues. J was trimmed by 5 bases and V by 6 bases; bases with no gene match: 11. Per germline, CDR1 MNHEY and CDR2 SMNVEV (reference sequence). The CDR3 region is CASRRGLESRETQYF. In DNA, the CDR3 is TGTGCCAGCAGAAGGGGACTAGAGTCGCGGGAGACCCAGTACTTC.

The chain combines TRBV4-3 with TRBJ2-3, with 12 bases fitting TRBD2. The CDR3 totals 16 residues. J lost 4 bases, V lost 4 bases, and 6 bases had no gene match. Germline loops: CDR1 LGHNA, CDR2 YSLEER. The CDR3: CASSRMGLAGADTQYF. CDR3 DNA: TGCGCCAGCAGCCGAATGGGACTAGCGGGCGCAGATACGCAGTATTTT.

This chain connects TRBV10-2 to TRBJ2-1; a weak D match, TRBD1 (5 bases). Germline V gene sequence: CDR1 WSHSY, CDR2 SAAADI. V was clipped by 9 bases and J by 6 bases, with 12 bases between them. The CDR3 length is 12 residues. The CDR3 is CASARGLNEQFF. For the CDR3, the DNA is TGCGCCAGTGCTAGGGGCCTCAATGAGCAGTTCTTC.

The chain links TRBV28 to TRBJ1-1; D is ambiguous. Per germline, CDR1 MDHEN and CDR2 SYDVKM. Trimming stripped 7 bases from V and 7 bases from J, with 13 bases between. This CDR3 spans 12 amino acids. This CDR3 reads CASNEESDEAFF. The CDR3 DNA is TGTGCCAGCAACGAAGAGTCTGATGAAGCTTTCTTT.

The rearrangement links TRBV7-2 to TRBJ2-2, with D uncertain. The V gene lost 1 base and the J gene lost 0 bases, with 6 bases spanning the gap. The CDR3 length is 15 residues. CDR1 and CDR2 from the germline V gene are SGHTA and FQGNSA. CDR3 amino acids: CASSLGLANTGELFF. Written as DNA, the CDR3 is TGTGCCAGCAGCTTAGGCCTAGCGAACACCGGGGAGCTGTTTTTT.

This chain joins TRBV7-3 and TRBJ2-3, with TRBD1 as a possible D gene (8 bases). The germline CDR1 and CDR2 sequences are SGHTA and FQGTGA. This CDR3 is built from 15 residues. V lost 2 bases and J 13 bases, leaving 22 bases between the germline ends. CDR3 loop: CASSLYSRDRGGEYF. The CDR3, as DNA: TGTGCCAGCAGCTTATATTCCCGAGACAGGGGAGGGGAGTATTTT.